This T cell receptor beta chain was profiled in a study of tumor-infiltrating lymphocytes in primary liver carcinoma (dated by TCRdb to about 2017). In terms of the full investigation: Hepatocellular carcinoma (four) or combined HCC and intrahepatic cholangiocarcinoma (one) was present in the five patients, who were three men and two women aged 30 to 69 years. Technical replicate repertoires showed high reproducibility, with mean shared-clone rates about 0.91 and correlation coefficients above 0.95. A total of 35 or so specimens from 5 patients went through TCRbeta repertoire sequencing, namely 25 tumor regions, 5 adjacent noncancerous liver tissues and 5 peripheral blood samples. Across five regions of each liver tumor, along with adjacent normal tissue and blood, the study brought together TCRbeta repertoire sequencing, expression microarrays and whole-exome sequencing. The five patients had tumors staged T1-T3 N0M0, with maximum diameters ranging from about 4.2 to 10 cm. To link TCRbeta repertoire diversity with the local molecular phenotype, the approximately 25 tumor region samples were profiled using Agilent mRNA microarrays. Samples yielded roughly 3.65 to 7.5 million productive TCRbeta reads; read depth did not differ significantly between tissue types.

Study-level results and caveats: Because sequencing covered only the TCR beta chain and unpaired alpha chains were not captured, true repertoire diversity is likely underestimated. Repertoire overlap was found to be higher between tumor regions (mean approximately 36%) than between tumor-adjacent (roughly 17%) or tumor-blood (around 14%) pairs, consistent with antigen-driven expansion. Only about 7.5-24% of top clones were present in all five regions of a tumor, suggesting spatial heterogeneity of tumor-infiltrating T cells. Comparison of CD4+ and CD8+ T cell repertoires was precluded by the use of bulk unsorted samples. A significantly larger repertoire fraction was made up by the top 250 clones in tumors than in blood (p = 0.039). Only five patients were included in the study, and the authors note that the findings should be validated in a larger study.

Starting from approximately 0.5 ug total RNA, TCRbeta-specific cDNA was produced by reverse transcription with a constant-region primer and ProtoScript II reverse transcriptase. The TCRbeta libraries were prepared through three rounds of nested multiplex PCR following a slightly modified ARM-PCR procedure. Each of the first two PCR rounds ran for roughly 9 cycles using multiplex TRBV1-TRBV30 forward primers together with a Cbeta reverse primer. A final 25-cycle PCR with Deep VentR polymerase added sample barcodes and Illumina adapters. Before sequencing, amplicons of 200-500 bp were purified from gel using a QIAquick gel extraction kit. TCRbeta amplicons were sequenced on an Illumina HiSeq 2500 with 250-bp paired-end reads. Per the authors' processing: Quality trimming of reads was performed with Trimmomatic v0.33, and paired reads were merged with FLASH v1.2.11 so that full CDR3 sequences could be recovered. V, D and J germline segments were assigned to the rearranged TCRbeta sequences by MiGEC v1.2.1b. Clonotype statistics and Shannon-Wiener diversity indices were calculated with VDJtools v1.0.0. To cut down on sampling bias, every analysis after diversity analysis relied on just the 250 most abundant clonotypes from each sample. TCRdb reran the public reads through fastp at Q25 and MiXCR, keeping productive beta chains. Each record represents a unique CDR3 protein, reported with the most common genes and DNA among its rows. TCRdb's processing, not the authors' own work, is the source of the V and J calls. The sample data list 50,000 or so distinct CDR3 sequences, and around 73% of these were observed just once. The top ten clones comprise roughly a quarter of the sample.

With termini counted, the CDR3 has 15 amino acids. Here the CDR3 DNA is all that survives: 45 bases in frame from base 1. In the germline V gene, CDR1 corresponds to SGHRS and CDR2 to YFSETQ. Concerning this clonotype itself: Its antigen remains undetermined. The CDR3 carries no conserved terminal phenylalanine or tryptophan, so it likely arises from a read error.

Total RNA and DNA were co-extracted from 20-30 mg of bulk tissue with the AllPrep DNA/RNA mini kit, without cell sorting. Between late 2015 and March 2016, 5 or 6 patients in China with histopathologically diagnosed primary liver carcinoma had their tumors surgically resected. At the time of sampling, the patients had chronic HBV infection and had not received any treatment. Each tumor was sampled at five spatially separated regions: the superior, inferior, left-lateral and right-lateral poles and the tumor centre. Histology showed that every tumor sample contained more than 80% viable tumor cells. Each fresh piece of tumor and adjacent tissue was cut in two, with one half stored in RNAlater at -80 degrees C and the other half sent for histology.

Specimen: liver tumor tissue from sampling region 5. The cell subset or site label for this specimen denotes: tumor region T5, tumor centre. Recombination joined TRBV5-1 with TRBJ2-1; no confident D gene assignment can be made. This receptor was identified in a man aged 35 to 55 with primary liver carcinoma and hepatitis B virus infection. For the CDR3, the sequence is CASSLDGAIYNEQFV. The bases are TGTGCCAGCAGCTTGGATGGAGCAATTTACAATGAGCAGTTCGTC.